The source of this T cell receptor beta chain is a study of T cell clones after liver transplantation. Study in general: Liver transplant recipients had immunosuppression withdrawal attempted within 2 years. Tolerance: complete withdrawal held at least one year, liver enzymes staying within twice normal.

Germline CDR1 reads SGHVS; CDR2 reads FQNEAQ. V was pared by 1 base and J by 7 bases, with 14 bases between. There are 16 residues in the CDR3. The sample holds one count of this clone. The target antigen is unknown. Data came from immunoSEQ multiplex PCR; TCRdb stores just in-frame clones and leaves some out. This sample has tens of thousands of clones; about two thirds occur once, and the top ten carry 15%. Regarding the study as a whole: A larger donor-reactive than third-party decline suggested partial antigen-specific deletion. Post-transplant, graft-donor-reactive CD4 TCRbeta sequences in blood dropped significantly in most of the 8 subjects.

This TCR was recovered from a human donor who received a liver transplant. The chain has TRBV7-8 and TRBJ1-6; a weak D match, TRBD1 (6 bases). The sample was CD4+ T cells from blood, taken before liver transplant. CDR3 residues: CASSLVPVRGNSPLHF. The CDR3 DNA reads TGTGCCAGCAGCTTAGTGCCAGTCAGGGGCAATTCACCCCTCCACTTT.